This TCR beta chain derives from a study of T-cell memory formation after mild COVID-19. Across the study: Clustering of TCRs was largely donor specific.

The V end lost 5 bases, the J end lost 2 bases, and 7 bases lay between the germline ends. The CDR3 has 12 amino acids. The table lists this clonotype with a few counts. One entry per CDR3 protein, called by TCRdb with MiXCR from the 5' RACE reads. This repertoire shows roughly 110,000 distinct CDR3 sequences, 17% found once; its top ten account for 25% to 30%. The J gene is TRBJ2-7, the V gene TRBV12-3 or TRBV12-4; TRBD1 might be the D (5 bases). Sequenced material: PBMCs or a T cell subset sorted from them (not recorded which). This receptor was obtained from an adult woman who had mild COVID-19 (a few samples of this study predate the infection). Cell type and time point are not known. The CDR3 region is CASSRTTYEQYF. The DNA for the CDR3 is TGTGCCAGCAGTCGGACAACCTACGAGCAGTACTTC.